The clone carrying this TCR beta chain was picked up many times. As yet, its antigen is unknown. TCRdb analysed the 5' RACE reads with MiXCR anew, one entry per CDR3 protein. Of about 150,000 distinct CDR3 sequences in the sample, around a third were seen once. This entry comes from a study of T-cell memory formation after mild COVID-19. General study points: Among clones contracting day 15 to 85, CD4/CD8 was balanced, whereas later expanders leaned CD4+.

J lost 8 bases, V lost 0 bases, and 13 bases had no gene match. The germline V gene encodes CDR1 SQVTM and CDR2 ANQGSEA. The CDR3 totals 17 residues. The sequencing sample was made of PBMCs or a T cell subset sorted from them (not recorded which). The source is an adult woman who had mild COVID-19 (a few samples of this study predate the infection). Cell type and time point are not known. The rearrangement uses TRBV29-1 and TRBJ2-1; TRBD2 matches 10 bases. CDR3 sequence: CSVEDDRSGGARDEQFF. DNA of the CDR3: TGCAGCGTTGAAGATGACCGGAGCGGGGGGGCCCGGGATGAGCAGTTCTTC.